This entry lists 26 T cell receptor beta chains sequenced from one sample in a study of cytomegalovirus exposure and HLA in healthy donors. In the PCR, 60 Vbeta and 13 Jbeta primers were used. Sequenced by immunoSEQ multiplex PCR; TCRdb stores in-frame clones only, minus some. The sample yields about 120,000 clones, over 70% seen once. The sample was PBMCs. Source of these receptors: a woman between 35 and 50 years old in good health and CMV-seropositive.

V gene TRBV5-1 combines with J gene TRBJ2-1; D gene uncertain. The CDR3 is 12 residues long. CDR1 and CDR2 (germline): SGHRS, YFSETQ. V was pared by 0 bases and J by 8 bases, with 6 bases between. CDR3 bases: TGCGCCAGCAGCTTGGGGCTAGATGAGCAGTTCTTC. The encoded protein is CASSLGLDEQFF.

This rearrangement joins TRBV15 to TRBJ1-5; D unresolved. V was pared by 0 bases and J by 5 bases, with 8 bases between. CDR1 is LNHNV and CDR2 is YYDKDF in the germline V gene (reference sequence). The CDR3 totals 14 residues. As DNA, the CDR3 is TGTGCCACCAGCAGAGACCACGGAGATCAGCCCCAGCATTTT. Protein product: CATSRDHGDQPQHF.

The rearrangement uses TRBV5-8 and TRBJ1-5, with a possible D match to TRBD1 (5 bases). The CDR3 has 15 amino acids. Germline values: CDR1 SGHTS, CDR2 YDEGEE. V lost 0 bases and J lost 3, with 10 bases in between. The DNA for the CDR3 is TGTGCCAGCAGCTTGGGACAGCTTCTCAATCAGCCCCAGCATTTT. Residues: CASSLGQLLNQPQHF.

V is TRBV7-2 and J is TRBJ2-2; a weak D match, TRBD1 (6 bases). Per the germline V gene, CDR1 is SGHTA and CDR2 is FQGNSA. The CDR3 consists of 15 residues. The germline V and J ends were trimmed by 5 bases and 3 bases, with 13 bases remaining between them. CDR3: CASSLIGQHTGELFF. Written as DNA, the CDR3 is TGTGCCAGCAGCCTTATCGGACAGCACACCGGGGAGCTGTTTTTT.

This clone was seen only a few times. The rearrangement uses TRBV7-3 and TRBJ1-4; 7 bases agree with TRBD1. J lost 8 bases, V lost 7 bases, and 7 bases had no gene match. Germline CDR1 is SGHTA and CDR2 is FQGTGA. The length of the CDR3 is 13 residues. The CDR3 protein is CASKTGRMEKLFF. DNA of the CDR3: TGTGCCAGCAAGACAGGGAGGATGGAAAAACTGTTTTTT.

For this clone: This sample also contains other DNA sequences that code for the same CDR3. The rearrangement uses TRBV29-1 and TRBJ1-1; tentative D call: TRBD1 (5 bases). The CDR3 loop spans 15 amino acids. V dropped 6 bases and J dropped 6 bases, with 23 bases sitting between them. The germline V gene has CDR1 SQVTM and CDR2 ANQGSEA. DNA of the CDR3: TGCAGCGTGGGGGGAGGGAACAGAGCGCTGGCTGAAGCTTTCTTT. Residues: CSVGGGNRALAEAFF.

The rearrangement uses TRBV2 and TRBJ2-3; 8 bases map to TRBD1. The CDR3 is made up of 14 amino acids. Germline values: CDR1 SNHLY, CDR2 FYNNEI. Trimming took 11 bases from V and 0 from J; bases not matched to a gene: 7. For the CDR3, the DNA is TGTGCCGGACGACAGGGGCAAAGCACAGATACGCAGTATTTT. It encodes CAGRQGQSTDTQYF.

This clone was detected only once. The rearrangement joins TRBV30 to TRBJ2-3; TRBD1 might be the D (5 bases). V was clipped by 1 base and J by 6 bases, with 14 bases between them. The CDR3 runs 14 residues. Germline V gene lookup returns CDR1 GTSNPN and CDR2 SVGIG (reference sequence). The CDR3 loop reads CAWSAHTGWDTQYF. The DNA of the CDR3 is TGTGCCTGGAGTGCCCACACAGGATGGGATACGCAGTATTTT.

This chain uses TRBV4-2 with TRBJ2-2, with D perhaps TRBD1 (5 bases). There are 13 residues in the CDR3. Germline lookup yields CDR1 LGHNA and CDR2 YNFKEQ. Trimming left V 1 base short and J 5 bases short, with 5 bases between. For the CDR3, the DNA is TGTGCCAGCAGCCAAGGGACAACCGGGGAGCTGTTTTTT. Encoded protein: CASSQGTTGELFF.

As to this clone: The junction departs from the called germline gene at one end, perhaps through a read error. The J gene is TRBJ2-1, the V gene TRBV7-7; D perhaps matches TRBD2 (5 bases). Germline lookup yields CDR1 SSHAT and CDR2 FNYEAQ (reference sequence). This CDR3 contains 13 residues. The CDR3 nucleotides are TGTGCTAGCAGCAAGGGAGACGACAATGAGCAGTTCTTC. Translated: CASSKGDDNEQFF.

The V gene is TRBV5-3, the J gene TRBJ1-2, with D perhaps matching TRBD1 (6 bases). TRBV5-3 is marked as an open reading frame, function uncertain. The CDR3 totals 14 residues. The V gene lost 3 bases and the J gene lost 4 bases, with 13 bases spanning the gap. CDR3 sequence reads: CARSCNRVAYGYTF. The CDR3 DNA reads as TGTGCCAGAAGCTGTAACAGGGTTGCCTATGGCTACACCTTC.

The CDR3 coding sequence is TGCGCCAGCAGGGGGGCCGGTGGGACCGGGGAGCTGTTTTTT. As protein: CASRGAGGTGELFF. This chain joins TRBV5-1 and TRBJ2-2, with D perhaps matching TRBD1 (6 bases). Germline-derived CDR1 and CDR2 are SGHRS and YFSETQ. CDR3 length: 14 amino acids. V lost 5 bases and J lost 5, with 13 bases in between.

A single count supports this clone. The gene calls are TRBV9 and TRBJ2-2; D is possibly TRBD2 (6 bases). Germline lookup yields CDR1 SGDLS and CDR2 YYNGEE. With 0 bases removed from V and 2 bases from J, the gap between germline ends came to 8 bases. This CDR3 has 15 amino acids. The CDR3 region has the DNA TGTGCCAGCAGCGTAGGCGGGACCAACACCGGGGAGCTGTTTTTT. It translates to CASSVGGTNTGELFF.

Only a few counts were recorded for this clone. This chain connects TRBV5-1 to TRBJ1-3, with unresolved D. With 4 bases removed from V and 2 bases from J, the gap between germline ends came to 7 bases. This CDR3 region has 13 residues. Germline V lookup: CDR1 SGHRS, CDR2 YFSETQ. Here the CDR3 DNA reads TGCGCCAGCAGCCAAACAGCTGGAAACACCATATATTTT. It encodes CASSQTAGNTIYF.

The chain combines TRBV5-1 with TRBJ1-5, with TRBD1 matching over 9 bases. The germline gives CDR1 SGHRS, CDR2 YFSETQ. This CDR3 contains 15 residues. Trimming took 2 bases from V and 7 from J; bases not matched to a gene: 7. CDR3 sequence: CASSFSGTGYQPQHF. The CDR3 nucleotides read TGCGCCAGCAGCTTTTCCGGGACAGGGTACCAGCCCCAGCATTTT.

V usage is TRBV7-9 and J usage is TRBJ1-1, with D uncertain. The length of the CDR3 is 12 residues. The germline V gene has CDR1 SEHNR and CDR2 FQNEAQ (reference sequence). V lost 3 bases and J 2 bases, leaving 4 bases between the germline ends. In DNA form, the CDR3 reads TGTGCCAGCAGCTTTATCAACACTGAAGCTTTCTTT. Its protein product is CASSFINTEAFF.

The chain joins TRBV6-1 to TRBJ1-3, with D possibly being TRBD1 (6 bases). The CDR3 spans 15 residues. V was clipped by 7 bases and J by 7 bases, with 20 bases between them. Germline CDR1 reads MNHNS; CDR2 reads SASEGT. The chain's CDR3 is CASIEPTGRGNTIYF. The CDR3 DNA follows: TGTGCCAGCATCGAACCCACAGGGCGCGGTAACACCATATATTTT.

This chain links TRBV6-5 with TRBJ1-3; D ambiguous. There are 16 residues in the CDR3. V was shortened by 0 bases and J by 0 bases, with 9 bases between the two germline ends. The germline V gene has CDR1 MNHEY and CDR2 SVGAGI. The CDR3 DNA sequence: TGTGCCAGCAGTTACTCGGGAGATAACTCTGGAAACACCATATATTTT. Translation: CASSYSGDNSGNTIYF.

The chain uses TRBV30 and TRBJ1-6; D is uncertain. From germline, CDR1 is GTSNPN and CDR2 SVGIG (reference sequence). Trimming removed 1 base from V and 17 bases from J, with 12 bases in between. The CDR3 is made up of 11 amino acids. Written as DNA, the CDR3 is TGTGCCTGGAGTGGAGACCAAGAGGTCCACTTT. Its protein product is CAWSGDQEVHF.

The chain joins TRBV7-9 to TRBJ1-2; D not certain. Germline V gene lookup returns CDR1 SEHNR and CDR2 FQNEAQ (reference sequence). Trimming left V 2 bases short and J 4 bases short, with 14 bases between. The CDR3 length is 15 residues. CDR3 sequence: CASSLSGQLTYGYTF. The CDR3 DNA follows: TGTGCCAGCAGCTTAAGCGGGCAGCTAACCTATGGCTACACCTTC.

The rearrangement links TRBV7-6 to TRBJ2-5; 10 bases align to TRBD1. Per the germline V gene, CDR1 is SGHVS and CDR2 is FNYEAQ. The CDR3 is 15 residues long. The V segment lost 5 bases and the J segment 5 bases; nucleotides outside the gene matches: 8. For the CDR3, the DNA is TGTGCCAGCAGCCCGACAGGGGGCGGTTGGGAGACCCAGTACTTC. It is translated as CASSPTGGGWETQYF.

Here the CDR3 reads CASEKENGNTIYF. The CDR3 coding sequence is TGTGCTAGCGAAAAGGAGAATGGAAACACCATATATTTT. This chain uses TRBV12-5 with TRBJ1-3, with D hard to call. The CDR3 totals 13 residues. From germline, CDR1 is LGHNT and CDR2 FRNRAP. The V and J ends lost 9 bases and 3 bases respectively, with 12 bases between them.

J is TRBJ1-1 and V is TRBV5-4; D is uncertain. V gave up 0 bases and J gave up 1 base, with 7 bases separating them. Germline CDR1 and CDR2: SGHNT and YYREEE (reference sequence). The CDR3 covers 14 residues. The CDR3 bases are TGTGCCAGCAGCTTGGGGGCAGGGAACACTGAAGCTTTCTTT. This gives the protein CASSLGAGNTEAFF.

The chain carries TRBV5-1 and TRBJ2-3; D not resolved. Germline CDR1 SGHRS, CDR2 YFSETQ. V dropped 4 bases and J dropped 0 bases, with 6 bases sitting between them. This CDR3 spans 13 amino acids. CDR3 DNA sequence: TGCGCCAGCAGCATCGGGAGCACAGATACGCAGTATTTT. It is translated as CASSIGSTDTQYF.

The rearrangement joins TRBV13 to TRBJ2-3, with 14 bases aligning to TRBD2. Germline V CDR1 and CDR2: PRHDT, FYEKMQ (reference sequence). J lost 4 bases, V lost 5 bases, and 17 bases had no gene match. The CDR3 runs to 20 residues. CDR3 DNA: TGTGCCAGCAGCCGAGGCGGGACTAGCGGGAGTTCGTCCGCCCCAGATACGCAGTATTTT. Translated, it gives CASSRGGTSGSSSAPDTQYF.

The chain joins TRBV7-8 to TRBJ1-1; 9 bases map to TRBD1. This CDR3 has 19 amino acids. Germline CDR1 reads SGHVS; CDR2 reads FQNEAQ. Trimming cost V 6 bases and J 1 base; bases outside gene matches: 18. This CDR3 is CASRFTPPGQGFANTEAFF. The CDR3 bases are TGTGCCAGCAGGTTTACCCCGCCGGGACAGGGTTTTGCGAACACTGAAGCTTTCTTT.